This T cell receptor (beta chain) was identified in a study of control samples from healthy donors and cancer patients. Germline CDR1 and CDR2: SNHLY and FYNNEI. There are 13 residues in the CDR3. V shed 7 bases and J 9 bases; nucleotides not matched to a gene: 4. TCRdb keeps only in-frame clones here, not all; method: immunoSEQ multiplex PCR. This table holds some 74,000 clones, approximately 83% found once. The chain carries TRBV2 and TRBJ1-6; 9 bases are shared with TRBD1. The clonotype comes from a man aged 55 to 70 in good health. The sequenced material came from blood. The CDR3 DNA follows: TGTGCCAGCAAGACAGGGGGTTTTTCACCCCTCCACTTT. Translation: CASKTGGFSPLHF.